The subject of this entry is one TCR beta chain. This clonotype occurred many times. The antigen it recognizes is unknown. It has no much larger one-base neighbor in the sample; base qualities were not kept. This sample was taken from a study of T cell repertoires in cytomegalovirus infection (dated by TCRdb to the late 2010s). Looking at the study overall: The HLA type of each donor mattered for the analysis, because public TCR beta signatures pointed to carriage of CMV infection along with the matching HLA type. Paper-wide results and their limitations: Carriers of CMV infection plus the relevant HLA type were discriminated by the cumulative frequency of public TCR beta family members in the study cohort and in an independent roughly 370-donor cohort. In the ex vivo response, HLA-C-restricted CMV-specific TCR beta clonotypes were dominant, and in two of eight donors the single most frequent clonotype came from this HLA-C-restricted group.

The germline ends are 11 bases apart after V is trimmed by 5 bases and J by 4 bases. CDR1 and CDR2 are read off the germline V gene as SGHAT and FQNNGV. The CDR3 runs 13 residues from the cysteine to the phenylalanine. Only the CDR3 region is kept as DNA, spanning 39 bases read in frame from base 1. Sequenced on an Illumina HiSeq 1500. TCRdb handled the public reads itself, with Q25 trimming in fastp and clone calling in MiXCR, and kept productive beta chains. When rows share a CDR3 protein, they turn into one entry using the most common DNA and genes. Within this sample are 350,000 to 450,000 distinct CDR3 sequences, with around 18% of them counted one time only. Roughly 8.7% of the sample lies in the top ten.

The rearranged segments are TRBV11-2 and TRBJ1-1; the D gene is not confidently resolved. Sequencing input: PBMCs. This receptor was identified in a human donor in good health (CMV status not recorded). Some clones in this sample may be carry-over from other donors' samples. This receptor carries the CDR3 CASSVGVATEAFF. The sequence in DNA is TGTGCCAGCAGCGTGGGAGTGGCCACTGAAGCTTTCTTT.